The next 22 T cell receptor beta chains were all read from a single sample in a study of T cell responses to AZD1222 COVID-19 vaccine. The assay was immunoSEQ multiplex PCR, and TCRdb's table has in-frame clones only and misses some. The sample lists 70,000 to 90,000 clones; around 88% were seen once. The sample was peripheral blood, taken on day 0 of AZD1222 vaccination. These receptor sequences come from an adult in good health.

This chain uses TRBV18 with TRBJ2-1; perhaps TRBD1 as D (5 bases). Trimming left V 6 bases short and J 4 bases short, with 10 bases between. Germline V gene data show CDR1 as KGHSH and CDR2 as LQKENI. CDR3 length: 13 amino acids. CDR3 in amino acids: CASSPDIYNEQFF. The CDR3 DNA sequence: TGTGCCAGCTCGCCGGACATATACAATGAGCAGTTCTTC.

The J gene is TRBJ2-3, the V gene TRBV11-2; 8 bases align to TRBD2. CDR1 SGHAT and CDR2 FQNNGV come from the germline V gene. The CDR3 length is 15 residues. V was pared by 4 bases and J by 2 bases, with 5 bases of the junction left unmatched. CDR3 sequence reads: CASSSRLAPTDTQYF. The CDR3 nucleotides read TGTGCCAGCAGCTCCAGACTAGCGCCCACAGATACGCAGTATTTT.

CDR3 bases: TGTGCCAGTAGTAAGGAGGACAGACCCCACAATGAGCAGTTCTTC. Its protein is CASSKEDRPHNEQFF. The genes are TRBV19 and TRBJ2-1, with D possibly being TRBD1 (6 bases). Germline V CDR1 and CDR2: LNHDA, SQIVND (reference sequence). V was cut by 4 bases and J by 5 bases, with 15 bases left in between. This CDR3 spans 15 amino acids. Full variable domain (rest looked up from reference TRBV19 and TRBJ2-1): DGGITQSPKYLFRKEGQNVTLSCEQNLNHDAMYWYRQDPGQGLRLIYYSQIVNDFQKGDIAEGYSVSREKKESFPLTVTSAQKNPTAFYLCASSKEDRPHNEQFFGPGTRLTVL.

This rearrangement joins TRBV27 to TRBJ1-5; no clear D gene. There are 13 residues in the CDR3. CDR1 and CDR2 (germline): MNHEY, SMNVEV (reference sequence). The V gene lost 8 bases and the J gene lost 6 bases, with 14 bases spanning the gap. CDR3 amino acids: CASSQDMRQPQHF. In DNA form, the CDR3 reads TGTGCCAGCTCCCAAGACATGCGTCAGCCCCAGCATTTT.

Here the CDR3 reads CASSWGILGYTF. The CDR3 DNA is TGTGCCAGCAGTTGGGGTATTTTGGGCTACACCTTC. The chain uses TRBV12-3 or TRBV12-4 and TRBJ1-2; D not certain. This CDR3 is 12 amino acids long. V was pared by 4 bases and J by 8 bases, with 11 bases between.

V usage is TRBV7-8 and J usage is TRBJ1-5; 10 bases match TRBD1. The V and J ends lost 3 bases and 6 bases, in that order; junction bases with no gene match: 5. The CDR3 is 15 residues long. Germline V CDR1 and CDR2: SGHVS, FQNEAQ. This CDR3 reads CASSFGTGDSQPQHF. In DNA form, the CDR3 reads TGTGCCAGCAGCTTCGGGACAGGGGACAGTCAGCCCCAGCATTTT.

CDR3 loop: CASSQELGLGAVAGGGVYEQYF. The DNA for the CDR3 is TGCGCCAGCAGCCAAGAGTTAGGCCTGGGGGCCGTAGCGGGAGGAGGGGTATACGAGCAGTACTTC. This chain uses TRBV4-3 with TRBJ2-7; 10 positions agree with TRBD2. Germline values: CDR1 LGHNA, CDR2 YSLEER. J was trimmed by 4 bases and V by 0 bases; bases with no gene match: 24. This CDR3 is built from 22 residues.

J is TRBJ1-5 and V is TRBV28; D gene uncertain. The CDR3 is made up of 13 amino acids. The V end lost 6 bases, the J end lost 4 bases, and 10 bases lay between the germline ends. The germline V gene encodes CDR1 MDHEN and CDR2 SYDVKM. The CDR3 reads CASSLGVNQPQHF. The CDR3 DNA reads as TGTGCCAGCAGCCTCGGGGTAAATCAGCCCCAGCATTTT.

The rearrangement links TRBV7-2 to TRBJ2-3; no reliable D call. This CDR3 has 12 residues. V lost 0 bases to trimming and J lost 3 bases, with 1 base between them. The germline gives CDR1 SGHTA, CDR2 FQGNSA. This CDR3 is CASSLATDTQYF. In DNA form, the CDR3 reads TGTGCCAGCAGCTTAGCGACAGATACGCAGTATTTT.

This clone was picked up one time. The J gene is TRBJ1-1, the V gene TRBV28; maybe TRBD1 (5 bases). The length of the CDR3 is 15 residues. Trimming left V 6 bases short and J 6 bases short, with 20 bases between. CDR1 and CDR2 (germline): MDHEN, SYDVKM. CDR3 sequence: CASSPGVRSYPEAFF. CDR3 in DNA: TGTGCCAGCAGCCCGGGGGTGAGGTCGTATCCTGAAGCTTTCTTT.

V gene TRBV6-1 combines with J gene TRBJ2-1; a weak D match, TRBD2 (5 bases). Germline V gene lookup returns CDR1 MNHNS and CDR2 SASEGT. V lost 1 base and J lost 3, with 16 bases in between. The CDR3 runs to 17 residues. CDR3 sequence (DNA): TGTGCCAGCAGTGAAGGGGGTACTAGTCTCTACTACAATGAGCAGTTCTTC. Its protein is CASSEGGTSLYYNEQFF.

The CDR3 nucleotides are TGTGCCACCAGTGATCCCCTTGGGGAGGAGTACAATGAGCAGTTCTTC. This encodes CATSDPLGEEYNEQFF. The chain is built from TRBV24-1 and TRBJ2-1; D may be TRBD2 (6 bases). This CDR3 comprises 16 residues. CDR1 KGHDR and CDR2 SFDVKD come from the germline V gene. Trimming pared 3 bases from V and 4 bases from J, leaving 15 bases between.

This sequence joins TRBV6-5 and TRBJ2-7; TRBD2 matches at 11 bases. Germline lookup yields CDR1 MNHEY and CDR2 SVGAGI. The CDR3 consists of 15 residues. J gave up 5 bases and V 4 bases, and 7 bases lay outside the gene matches. The CDR3 DNA is TGTGCCAGCAGTTCCGTAGCGGGGGGGCGCGACGAGCAGTACTTC. This gives the protein CASSSVAGGRDEQYF.

V and J are TRBV5-1 and TRBJ1-4; D remains ambiguous. V lost 5 bases and J 1 base, leaving 6 bases between the germline ends. The CDR3 sequence is 13 residues long. Germline V gene lookup returns CDR1 SGHRS and CDR2 YFSETQ. CDR3 loop: CASRPLTNEKLFF. As DNA, the CDR3 is TGCGCCAGCAGACCTCTAACTAATGAAAAACTGTTTTTT.

This clone was seen a few times. The chain couples TRBV9 to TRBJ2-1; D possibly corresponds to TRBD1 (6 bases). The length of the CDR3 is 15 residues. Germline-derived CDR1 and CDR2 are SGDLS and YYNGEE. The V and J ends lost 0 bases and 9 bases respectively, with 16 bases between them. In DNA form, the CDR3 reads TGTGCCAGCAGCGTAGCTGGGACAACGAACAGTGAGCAGTTCTTC. Its protein product is CASSVAGTTNSEQFF.

This chain joins TRBV29-1 and TRBJ2-2, with a possible D match to TRBD2 (7 bases). The CDR3 is 17 amino acids. CDR1 and CDR2 from the germline V gene are SQVTM and ANQGSEA. Deletions cut 0 bases from V and 4 bases from J, with 18 bases between. The CDR3 DNA is TGCAGCGTTGAAGATGGAGCGGGACACGTTGTCACCGGGGAGCTGTTTTTT. It yields the protein CSVEDGAGHVVTGELFF.

This clone has a single count. The rearrangement joins TRBV6-5 to TRBJ1-1, with TRBD1 identical over 8 bases. Per the germline V gene, CDR1 is MNHEY and CDR2 is SVGAGI. With V trimmed by 6 bases and J by 6 bases, 9 bases remained unmatched. The length of the CDR3 is 14 residues. CDR3 bases: TGTGCCAGCAGACTGGACAGGGTACGCGCTGAAGCTTTCTTT. It codes for CASRLDRVRAEAFF.

This chain joins TRBV13 and TRBJ2-2, with D tentatively TRBD2 (5 bases). The CDR3 is 14 residues long. The germline V and J ends were trimmed by 4 bases and 0 bases, with 6 bases remaining between them. In germline, CDR1 is PRHDT, CDR2 FYEKMQ (reference sequence). The CDR3 DNA follows: TGTGCCAGCAGCTCGGAGGCGAACACCGGGGAGCTGTTTTTT. Residues: CASSSEANTGELFF.

The V and J genes are TRBV28 and TRBJ2-3, with TRBD2 matching 7 bases. Germline CDR1 is MDHEN and CDR2 is SYDVKM. V lost 6 bases to trimming and J lost 4 bases; unmatched junction nucleotides: 10. CDR3 size: 15 residues. CDR3 protein: CASSTPRAGADTQYF. The CDR3 DNA reads TGTGCCAGCAGCACCCCTCGGGCGGGGGCAGATACGCAGTATTTT. Drawing the rest from reference TRBV28 and TRBJ2-3, the complete variable domain is DVKVTQSSRYLVKRTGEKVFLECVQDMDHENMFWYRQDPGLGLRLIYFSYDVKMKEKGDIPEGYSVSREKKERFSLILESASTNQTSMYLCASSTPRAGADTQYFGPGTRLTVL.

V usage is TRBV15 and J usage is TRBJ2-2; possible D gene TRBD2, 6 bases. Germline V gives CDR1 LNHNV, CDR2 YYDKDF (reference sequence). V gave up 1 base and J gave up 4 bases, with 13 bases separating them. The CDR3 length is 16 residues. Written as DNA, the CDR3 is TGTGCCACCAGCAGAGTTTCGGGGGTGGGCACCGGGGAGCTGTTTTTT. Encoded protein: CATSRVSGVGTGELFF.

This sequence joins TRBV5-1 and TRBJ2-1, with 10 bases lining up with TRBD2. J was trimmed by 2 bases and V by 4 bases; bases with no gene match: 3. The CDR3 is 15 residues long. From germline, CDR1 is SGHRS and CDR2 YFSETQ. The CDR3 bases are TGCGCCAGCAGCCCGGGACTAGCGACCTACAATGAGCAGTTCTTC. Translated: CASSPGLATYNEQFF.

A few counts support this clone. The chain is built from TRBV3-1 (or the pseudogene TRBV3-2) and TRBJ2-1, with D uncertain. Germline assignment: CDR1 LGHDT and CDR2 YNNKEL (reference sequence). The CDR3 contains 14 residues. The V end lost 3 bases, the J end lost 3 bases, and 9 bases lay between the germline ends. In DNA form, the CDR3 reads TGTGCCAGCAGCCAGAGTAGTCGCTACAATGAGCAGTTCTTC. This codes for CASSQSSRYNEQFF.